In its sample, the clone carrying this T cell receptor beta chain was seen many times. Antigen unknown. This record comes from a study of molecular identifiers for immune sequencing clone quantification. Study-level information: Four portions were sequenced after RNA from roughly 18,000 or 92,000 naive CD8 cells was split five ways in replicates.

Trimming took off 0 bases at V and 2 bases at J, with 5 bases between the two ends. The CDR3 is 14 residues long. Germline V gene lookup returns CDR1 LGHNA and CDR2 YSLEER. Library preparation followed earlier protocols using designated TCR primers. Via MiXCR, TCRdb re-called the PCR reads, giving one row per CDR3 protein. The sample lists about 500,000 distinct CDR3 sequences, about 26% occurring once. Preparation of naive CD8 libraries involved roughly 20,000 to 1,000,000 sorted cells and 10%, 30% or 50% RNA. Overall study findings and caveats: The sizes of highly expanded clones could be underestimated when identical TCR molecules share a barcode.

The receptor's source is a human donor in good health. Some libraries in this study had Jurkat cell RNA spiked in. This sequence joins TRBV4-3 and TRBJ2-1; no firm D call. Sequences were obtained from naive CD8+ T cells from blood, with Jurkat cell RNA spiked in. The subset: FACS-sorted CD8+CD4-CCR7+CD45RA+ naive T cells. The CDR3 spells CASSQDRTYNEQFF. As DNA, the CDR3 is TGCGCCAGCAGCCAAGACAGAACCTACAATGAGCAGTTCTTC.